Listed here are 19 T cell receptor beta chains from one sample, sequenced in a study of cytomegalovirus exposure and HLA in healthy donors. PCR used 60 Vbeta primers and 13 Jbeta primers. TCRdb's table, derived via immunoSEQ multiplex PCR, lists solely in-frame clones and lacks some. This sample has about 190,000 clones, with about 77% found just once. Sequencing used PBMCs. All receptors come from a man under 40 in good health and CMV-seropositive.

This chain uses TRBV6-5 with TRBJ1-3; D not certain. The V gene lost 5 bases and the J gene lost 0 bases, with 8 bases spanning the gap. The CDR3 sequence is 14 residues long. Germline V lookup: CDR1 MNHEY, CDR2 SVGAGI. CDR3 loop: CASSRGVSGNTIYF. CDR3 in DNA: TGTGCCAGCAGTCGCGGGGTCTCTGGAAACACCATATATTTT.

This sequence joins TRBV21-1 and TRBJ1-6. TRBV21-1 is shown as a pseudogene. This CDR3 is 12 amino acids long. CDR3 nucleotides: TGTGCCAGCAGCAAAGACGGAGGGACCCTCCACTTT. Protein: CASSKDGGTLHF.

The chain couples TRBV2 to TRBJ2-7; 11 nucleotides match TRBD2. Looked up from germline, CDR1 is SNHLY and CDR2 is FYNNEI. The trim removed 4 bases at V and 1 base at J, leaving 9 bases unmatched. The CDR3 has 17 amino acids. CDR3 coding DNA: TGTGCCAGCAGTGCTCGACTAGCGGGGACCCTTTCCTACGAGCAGTACTTC. This translates into CASSARLAGTLSYEQYF.

This clone came up a few times. The chain links TRBV18 to TRBJ1-3, with D perhaps matching TRBD1 (6 bases). Germline V lookup: CDR1 KGHSH, CDR2 LQKENI. The germline V and J ends were trimmed by 2 bases and 1 base, with 9 bases remaining between them. The CDR3 is 15 amino acids. CDR3 nucleotides: TGTGCCAGCTCACCAACGGGGACATCTGGAAACACCATATATTTT. Residues: CASSPTGTSGNTIYF.

V gene TRBV5-4 combines with J gene TRBJ2-7; D ambiguous. Trimming left V 4 bases short and J 0 bases short, with 5 bases between. This CDR3 is built from 12 residues. Per the germline V gene, CDR1 is SGHNT and CDR2 is YYREEE (reference sequence). The CDR3 is CASSHSSYEQYF. In DNA, the CDR3 is TGTGCCAGCAGCCACAGCTCCTACGAGCAGTACTTC.

The chain links TRBV5-1 to TRBJ2-7; 9 bases fit TRBD1. The CDR3 has 18 amino acids. Germline-derived CDR1 and CDR2 are SGHRS and YFSETQ. The trim removed 0 bases at V and 1 base at J, leaving 11 bases unmatched. The CDR3 spells CASSLAWGQGGVSYEQYF. Here the CDR3 DNA reads TGCGCCAGCAGCTTGGCGTGGGGACAGGGAGGGGTTTCCTACGAGCAGTACTTC.

The chain joins TRBV2 to TRBJ2-1; 10 nucleotides agree with TRBD2. Trimming took 10 bases from V and 15 from J; bases not matched to a gene: 9. The germline gives CDR1 SNHLY, CDR2 FYNNEI. The CDR3 length is 11 residues. The CDR3 DNA follows: TGTGCCACTGGTGAGCGGGGGGGCCTGTTCTTC. Protein: CATGERGGLFF.

The chain links TRBV27 to TRBJ2-7, with D perhaps matching TRBD2 (7 bases). Germline CDR1 is MNHEY and CDR2 is SMNVEV (reference sequence). Trimming took off 2 bases at V and 8 bases at J, with 16 bases between the two ends. The CDR3 totals 14 residues. The CDR3 reads CASSLLQGGDQQYF. In nucleotides, the CDR3 is TGTGCCAGCAGTTTACTACAGGGAGGGGACCAGCAGTACTTC.

CDR3 nucleotide sequence: TGTGCCAGCAGCTCGCGTACAGGGCCCAATCAGCCCCAGCATTTT. Protein sequence: CASSSRTGPNQPQHF. V is TRBV7-2 and J is TRBJ1-5; D possibly corresponds to TRBD1 (6 bases). The CDR3 is made up of 15 amino acids. V was pared by 4 bases and J by 3 bases, with 13 bases between. The germline gives CDR1 SGHTA, CDR2 FQGNSA. Supplemented by reference TRBV7-2 and TRBJ1-5, the full variable domain reads GAGVSQSPSNKVTEKGKDVELRCDPISGHTALYWYRQSLGQGLEFLIYFQGNSAPDKSGLPSDRFSAERTGGSVSTLTIQRTQQEDSAVYLCASSSRTGPNQPQHFGDGTRLSIL.

The chain has TRBV19 and TRBJ2-2; D possibly corresponds to TRBD2 (5 bases). CDR3 length equals 13 residues. The V end lost 2 bases, the J end lost 6 bases, and 7 bases lay between the germline ends. Germline CDR1 is LNHDA and CDR2 is SQIVND (reference sequence). CDR3 coding DNA: TGTGCCAGTAGTATAACGCGGGCCGGGGAGCTGTTTTTT. Translating gives CASSITRAGELFF.

The chain couples TRBV30 to TRBJ2-7; the match to TRBD2 covers 8 bases. Germline CDR1 GTSNPN, CDR2 SVGIG (reference sequence). Unmatched junction bases numbered 9, after V lost 5 bases and J lost 6 bases. The length of the CDR3 is 13 residues. DNA of the CDR3: TGTGCCTGGGAAACTAGCGGTCCGCTCGAGCAGTACTTC. It codes for CAWETSGPLEQYF.

The chain carries TRBV5-1 and TRBJ2-5; a possible D gene is TRBD2 (6 bases). The CDR3 runs to 15 residues. Trimming pared 5 bases from V and 2 bases from J, leaving 16 bases between. Germline CDR1 reads SGHRS; CDR2 reads YFSETQ. CDR3 loop: CASSSGGSPQETQYF. CDR3 DNA sequence: TGCGCCAGCAGTAGTGGGGGGAGTCCACAAGAGACCCAGTACTTC. Using reference TRBV5-1 and TRBJ2-5 for the parts outside the CDR3, the full variable domain is KAGVTQTPRYLIKTRGQQVTLSCSPISGHRSVSWYQQTPGQGLQFLFEYFSETQRNKGNFPGRFSGRQFSNSRSEMNVSTLELGDSALYLCASSSGGSPQETQYFGPGTRLLVL.

The gene calls are TRBV28 and TRBJ2-7; 8 bases map to TRBD1. J gave up 5 bases and V 6 bases, and 9 bases lay outside the gene matches. Germline V gene data show CDR1 as MDHEN and CDR2 as SYDVKM. CDR3 length equals 14 residues. The CDR3 sequence: CASRSGGAPHEQYF. The CDR3 DNA reads TGTGCCAGCAGATCAGGGGGCGCCCCCCACGAGCAGTACTTC.

This sequence joins TRBV9 and TRBJ1-5; D is uncertain. The CDR3 consists of 13 residues. Trimming pared 4 bases from V and 6 bases from J, leaving 11 bases between. Germline loops: CDR1 SGDLS, CDR2 YYNGEE. CDR3 in amino acids: CASSSGFGQPQHF. CDR3 DNA sequence: TGTGCCAGCAGCTCCGGTTTCGGTCAGCCCCAGCATTTT.

This clone appeared once. V and J are TRBV9 and TRBJ2-7, with 11 positions matching TRBD2. The germline V gene encodes CDR1 SGDLS and CDR2 YYNGEE. Trimming removed 5 bases from V and 4 bases from J; junction bases left unmatched: 2. The CDR3 contains 13 residues. DNA for the CDR3: TGTGCCAGCAGTACTAGCGGGAGTTACGAGCAGTACTTC. Amino acid sequence: CASSTSGSYEQYF. Full variable domain (missing parts from reference TRBV9 and TRBJ2-7): DSGVTQTPKHLITATGQRVTLRCSPRSGDLSVYWYQQSLDQGLQFLIQYYNGEERAKGNILERFSAQQFPDLHSELNLSSLELGDSALYFCASSTSGSYEQYFGPGTRLTVT.

The chain recombines TRBV5-5 with TRBJ2-7; weak D call: TRBD2 (5 bases). The germline V gene encodes CDR1 SGHKS and CDR2 YYEKEE (reference sequence). The V end lost 0 bases, the J end lost 7 bases, and 11 bases lay between the germline ends. This CDR3 contains 13 residues. CDR3 sequence (DNA): TGTGCCAGCAGCTTGGTTGCGGGCCTTGAGCAGTACTTC. This translates into CASSLVAGLEQYF.

The rearrangement links TRBV5-5 to TRBJ2-5, with 10 bases identical to TRBD2. Trimming at V came to 3 bases and at J to 5 bases, leaving 7 bases not matched to a gene. CDR3 length: 15 amino acids. Germline CDR1 and CDR2: SGHKS and YYEKEE (reference sequence). The CDR3 DNA reads as TGTGCCAGCAGCTGGGGCCTAGCGGGGGCGGAGACCCAGTACTTC. Translation: CASSWGLAGAETQYF.

The gene calls are TRBV12-5 and TRBJ2-1, with a weak D call TRBD1 (6 bases). This CDR3 is 16 amino acids long. The germline V gene has CDR1 LGHNT and CDR2 FRNRAP. The V end lost 1 base, the J end lost 6 bases, and 16 bases lay between the germline ends. CDR3 in amino acids: CASGLGEGGLRNEQFF. CDR3 coding DNA: TGTGCTAGTGGTTTGGGTGAAGGGGGTCTTCGCAATGAGCAGTTCTTC.

J is TRBJ1-2 and V is TRBV7-3, with D unresolved. Between the trimmed V and J ends, which lost 1 base and 8 bases, there was a span of 14 bases. The CDR3 covers 14 residues. CDR1 is SGHTA, CDR2 FQGTGA, per germline. The CDR3 DNA reads TGTGCCAGCAGCTTAAATCCCTCGACGGGGGGCTACACCTTC. This gives the protein CASSLNPSTGGYTF.